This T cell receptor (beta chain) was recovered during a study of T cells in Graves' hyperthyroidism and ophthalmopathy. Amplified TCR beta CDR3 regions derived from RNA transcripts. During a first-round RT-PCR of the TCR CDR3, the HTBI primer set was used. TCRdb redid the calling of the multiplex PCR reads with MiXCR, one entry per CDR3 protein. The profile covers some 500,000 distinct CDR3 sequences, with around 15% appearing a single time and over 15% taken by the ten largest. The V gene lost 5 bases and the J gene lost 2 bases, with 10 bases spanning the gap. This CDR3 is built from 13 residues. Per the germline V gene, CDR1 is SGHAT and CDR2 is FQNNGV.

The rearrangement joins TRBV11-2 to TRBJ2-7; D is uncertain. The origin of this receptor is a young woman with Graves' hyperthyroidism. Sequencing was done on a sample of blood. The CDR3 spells CASSPPQPYEQYV. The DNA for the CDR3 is TGTGCCAGCAGCCCCCCACAGCCCTACGAGCAGTACGTC.